The 26 T cell receptor beta chains below all came from one sample that was sequenced in a study of T cells in Graves' hyperthyroidism and ophthalmopathy. Researchers amplified the TCR beta CDR3 regions from RNA transcripts. The HTBI primer set was used in a first-round RT-PCR of the TCR CDR3. TCRdb recomputed calls from the multiplex PCR reads with MiXCR, one row per CDR3 protein. The table records about 280,000 distinct CDR3 sequences, about 25% of them present only once. Material: blood. All receptors come from a man aged 40-49 years with Graves' hyperthyroidism that later progressed to Graves' ophthalmopathy.

This clonotype came up many times. This chain connects TRBV29-1 to TRBJ2-7, with no clear D. CDR1 SQVTM and CDR2 ANQGSEA come from the germline V gene. The CDR3 consists of 13 residues. The CDR3 DNA is TGCAGTGGAACTCCGAGCCTTACCTACGAGCAGTACTTC. Protein: CSGTPSLTYEQYF.

This clonotype was counted at least ten times. The chain carries TRBV12-3 or TRBV12-4 and TRBJ1-2; unclear D gene. Trimming cost V 3 bases and J 4 bases, with 6 bases left between them. This CDR3 has 12 residues. The DNA of the CDR3 is TGTGCCAGCAGTTTTTCCGCCTATGGCTACACCTTC. Its protein product is CASSFSAYGYTF.

This clonotype was observed many times. This rearrangement joins TRBV5-5 to TRBJ2-7; tentative D call: TRBD1 (6 bases). From germline, CDR1 is SGHKS and CDR2 YYEKEE (reference sequence). The CDR3 is 16 residues long. Trimming shortened V by 2 bases and J by 5 bases, and 20 bases separated the two germline ends. The chain's CDR3 is CASSFGVGQGSDEQYF. CDR3 DNA: TGTGCCAGCAGCTTTGGGGTTGGGCAGGGGAGCGACGAGCAGTACTTC.

This clonotype was observed many times. The chain couples TRBV28 to TRBJ2-7; D unresolved. The CDR3 runs 12 residues. Germline V gene data show CDR1 as MDHEN and CDR2 as SYDVKM. The V gene lost 6 bases and the J gene lost 4 bases, with 10 bases spanning the gap. CDR3 protein: CASSSTWYEQYF. CDR3 nucleotides: TGTGCCAGCAGCTCCACCTGGTACGAGCAGTACTTC.

This clonotype was detected ten times or more. The gene calls are TRBV5-1 and TRBJ1-1, with TRBD1 matching 11 bases. The CDR3 consists of 15 residues. With 4 bases clipped from V and 1 base from J, the junction kept 3 bases outside the gene matches. Per the germline V gene, CDR1 is SGHRS and CDR2 is YFSETQ. CDR3 loop: CASSADRGRNTEAFF. Written as DNA, the CDR3 is TGCGCCAGCAGCGCGGACAGGGGGCGGAACACTGAAGCTTTCTTT.

This clonotype was found many times. The rearrangement links TRBV12-3 or TRBV12-4 to TRBJ1-3; 10 bases fit TRBD1. The CDR3 sequence is 14 residues long. V shed 7 bases and J 4 bases; nucleotides not matched to a gene: 4. The chain's CDR3 is CASKPDRGGNTIYF. The CDR3 region has the DNA TGTGCCAGCAAGCCGGACAGGGGGGGAAACACCATATATTTT.

This clonotype was seen many times. This chain connects TRBV9 to TRBJ2-7, with a tentative D call TRBD2 (5 bases). Trimming shortened V by 0 bases and J by 0 bases, and 10 bases separated the two germline ends. This CDR3 is 15 amino acids long. Germline V gives CDR1 SGDLS, CDR2 YYNGEE. As DNA, the CDR3 is TGTGCCAGCAGCGTAGCAGCGGCCCCCTCCTACGAGCAGTACTTC. As protein: CASSVAAAPSYEQYF.

This clonotype has a count of ten or more. In nucleotides, the CDR3 is TGTGCCAGCAGCTTGACTAGCCGGTACGAGCAGTACTTC. Protein sequence: CASSLTSRYEQYF. The chain joins TRBV11-2 to TRBJ2-7, with TRBD2 matching over 7 bases. The CDR3 length is 13 residues. The V and J ends lost 3 bases and 4 bases, in that order; junction bases with no gene match: 3. The germline CDR1 and CDR2 sequences are SGHAT and FQNNGV.

This clonotype was detected ten times or more. The rearrangement uses TRBV29-1 and TRBJ1-1; the D gene is possibly TRBD1 (6 bases). Germline V lookup: CDR1 SQVTM, CDR2 ANQGSEA. The CDR3 loop spans 12 amino acids. The V and J ends lost 6 bases and 6 bases respectively, with 14 bases between them. The CDR3 region has the DNA TGCAGCGTGGACCAGGGGTTCTCTGAAGCTTTCTTT. Translating it yields CSVDQGFSEAFF.

The chain couples TRBV12-3 or TRBV12-4 to TRBJ1-1; D is unresolved. The V end was cut by 5 bases, the J end by 0 bases, with 10 bases between. The CDR3 length is 14 residues. DNA of the CDR3: TGTGCCAGCAGTCCCCCGCCGGTGAACACTGAAGCTTTCTTT. Translation: CASSPPPVNTEAFF.

This clonotype has more than one count but fewer than ten. The chain uses TRBV6-1 and TRBJ1-2; D unresolved. Per germline, CDR1 MNHNS and CDR2 SASEGT. V lost 5 bases and J lost 7, with 11 bases in between. The CDR3 contains 12 residues. The CDR3 here is CASSPNRGGYTF. The CDR3 region has the DNA TGTGCCAGCAGTCCCAATCGAGGTGGCTACACCTTC.

This clonotype was found many times. The CDR3 nucleotides read TGCAGTGCTAAGAACACCGGGGAGCTGTTTTTT. Protein sequence: CSAKNTGELFF. This chain joins TRBV20-1 and TRBJ2-2; D remains ambiguous. The germline gives CDR1 DFQATT, CDR2 SNEGSKA (reference sequence). Trimming stripped 4 bases from V and 1 base from J, with 1 base between. The CDR3 extends over 11 amino acids.

At least ten counts were recorded for this clonotype. The chain links TRBV19 to TRBJ1-1, with 9 bases identical to TRBD1. Germline V gives CDR1 LNHDA, CDR2 SQIVND (reference sequence). This CDR3 comprises 13 residues. V was pared by 5 bases and J by 11 bases, with 9 bases of the junction left unmatched. The CDR3 DNA follows: TGTGCCAGTAGTGCCCGGGACAGGGTTTGGGCTTTCTTT. Translating gives CASSARDRVWAFF.

At least ten counts were recorded for this clonotype. This chain uses TRBV30 with TRBJ2-7; TRBD2 matches 11 bases. This CDR3 contains 13 residues. Germline loops: CDR1 GTSNPN, CDR2 SVGIG (reference sequence). The V segment lost 3 bases and the J segment 4 bases; nucleotides outside the gene matches: 2. The CDR3 spells CAWSGTSGYEQYF. The CDR3 bases are TGTGCCTGGAGCGGGACTAGCGGATACGAGCAGTACTTC. Supplemented by reference TRBV30 and TRBJ2-7, the full variable domain reads SQTIHQWPATLVQPVGSPLSLECTVEGTSNPNLYWYRQAAGRGLQLLFYSVGIGQISSEVPQNLSASRPQDRQFILSSKKLLLSDSGFYLCAWSGTSGYEQYFGPGTRLTVT.

The CDR3 protein is CASSGTGRGTEAFF. The CDR3 DNA reads as TGTGCCAGCAGTGGGACAGGCCGTGGCACTGAAGCTTTCTTT. V and J are TRBV28 and TRBJ1-1, with 8 bases identical to TRBD1. CDR3 size: 14 residues. With 5 bases clipped from V and 4 bases from J, the junction kept 6 bases outside the gene matches. CDR1 and CDR2 (germline): MDHEN, SYDVKM.

The chain carries TRBV29-1 and TRBJ2-7; maybe TRBD1 (7 bases). The CDR3 has 14 residues. V was pared by 4 bases and J by 5 bases, with 18 bases between. CDR1 and CDR2 from the germline V gene are SQVTM and ANQGSEA. CDR3 protein: CSVVNIRGRNEQYF. CDR3 DNA: TGCAGCGTTGTAAATATCAGGGGGAGGAACGAGCAGTACTTC.

V and J are TRBV28 and TRBJ1-1, with TRBD1 matching 8 bases. The CDR3 contains 15 residues. CDR1 and CDR2 (germline): MDHEN, SYDVKM. Losses at the gene ends were 5 bases for V and 8 bases for J; bases not matched to a gene: 13. Written as DNA, the CDR3 is TGTGCCAGCAGTCACGCTGGACAGGGTTACATAGAAGCTTTCTTT. Translated: CASSHAGQGYIEAFF. Drawing the rest from reference TRBV28 and TRBJ1-1, the complete variable domain is DVKVTQSSRYLVKRTGEKVFLECVQDMDHENMFWYRQDPGLGLRLIYFSYDVKMKEKGDIPEGYSVSREKKERFSLILESASTNQTSMYLCASSHAGQGYIEAFFGQGTRLTVV.

This clonotype was counted at least ten times. The chain joins TRBV10-3 to TRBJ2-5, with 7 bases identical to TRBD2. V lost 6 bases to trimming and J lost 5 bases; unmatched junction nucleotides: 6. Germline V gene sequence: CDR1 ENHRY, CDR2 SYGVKD. The length of the CDR3 is 13 residues. CDR3 amino acids: CAIRAGVVETQYF. CDR3 nucleotides: TGTGCCATCAGGGCGGGAGTGGTGGAGACCCAGTACTTC.

The sample holds many counts of this clonotype. The rearrangement uses TRBV20-1 and TRBJ2-4; D remains unclear. The CDR3 loop spans 14 amino acids. Trimming cost V 3 bases and J 0 bases, with 9 bases left between them. Germline V gene sequence: CDR1 DFQATT, CDR2 SNEGSKA (reference sequence). Written as DNA, the CDR3 is TGCAGTGCTAGTTACCGAATAGCCAAAAACATTCAGTACTTC. Translated: CSASYRIAKNIQYF.

This clonotype was recorded once. The chain combines TRBV6-4 with TRBJ1-3; D is possibly TRBD1 (5 bases). Germline CDR1 is MRHNA and CDR2 is SNTAGT. V was clipped by 5 bases and J by 4 bases, with 12 bases between them. This CDR3 spans 14 amino acids. Here the CDR3 reads CASSFGDPGNTIYF. The CDR3 region has the DNA TGTGCCAGCAGTTTCGGGGACCCGGGAAACACCATATATTTT.

The sample holds many counts of this clonotype. V gene TRBV20-1 combines with J gene TRBJ2-7; 11 positions agree with TRBD2. The CDR3 extends over 14 amino acids. With V trimmed by 3 bases and J by 5 bases, 6 bases remained unmatched. CDR1 is DFQATT and CDR2 is SNEGSKA in the germline V gene (reference sequence). This CDR3 reads CSASSLAGGNEQYF. The CDR3 nucleotides are TGCAGTGCTAGTTCGCTAGCGGGAGGAAACGAGCAGTACTTC.

This clonotype was counted many times. The J gene is TRBJ1-2, the V gene TRBV18; the D is unclear. The CDR3 is 13 residues long. Germline loops: CDR1 KGHSH, CDR2 LQKENI. V lost 0 bases and J 5 bases, leaving 7 bases between the germline ends. The CDR3: CASSPPTRYGYTF. The DNA for the CDR3 is TGTGCCAGCTCACCACCTACAAGATATGGCTACACCTTC.

The sample holds many counts of this clonotype. The chain employs TRBV20-1 and TRBJ2-4; no reliable D call. The CDR3 runs 12 residues. Germline CDR1 reads DFQATT; CDR2 reads SNEGSKA (reference sequence). The ends were cut back, 1 base at V and 9 bases at J, with 10 bases in the middle. The CDR3: CSARVMGAIQYF. DNA for the CDR3: TGCAGTGCTAGAGTCATGGGCGCCATTCAGTACTTC.

This clonotype was found many times. The chain recombines TRBV5-6 with TRBJ1-1; D uncertain. Trimming shortened V by 4 bases and J by 7 bases, and 14 bases separated the two germline ends. Germline CDR1 is SGHDT and CDR2 is YYEEEE. The CDR3 contains 13 residues. CDR3: CASSRRMSDEAFF. CDR3 coding DNA: TGTGCCAGCAGCCGCCGGATGAGCGATGAAGCTTTCTTT. The whole variable domain, filled in from reference TRBV5-6 and TRBJ1-1, reads DAGVTQSPTHLIKTRGQQVTLRCSPKSGHDTVSWYQQALGQGPQFIFQYYEEEERQRGNFPDRFSGHQFPNYSSELNVNALLLGDSALYLCASSRRMSDEAFFGQGTRLTVV.

The J gene is TRBJ1-1, the V gene TRBV12-5; perhaps TRBD1 as D (5 bases). Looked up from germline, CDR1 is LGHNT and CDR2 is FRNRAP. CDR3 size: 15 residues. The V gene lost 6 bases and the J gene lost 1 base, with 15 bases spanning the gap. CDR3 amino acids: CASGVGAAQNTEAFF. The DNA for the CDR3 is TGTGCTAGTGGGGTAGGGGCAGCCCAGAACACTGAAGCTTTCTTT.

This clonotype was recorded many times. The J gene is TRBJ2-2, the V gene TRBV29-1; no clear D. The CDR3 totals 12 residues. V was clipped by 3 bases and J by 5 bases, with 7 bases between them. CDR1 and CDR2 from the germline V gene are SQVTM and ANQGSEA. In DNA form, the CDR3 reads TGCAGCGTTGACGCTATTACCGGGGAGCTGTTTTTT. It specifies CSVDAITGELFF.